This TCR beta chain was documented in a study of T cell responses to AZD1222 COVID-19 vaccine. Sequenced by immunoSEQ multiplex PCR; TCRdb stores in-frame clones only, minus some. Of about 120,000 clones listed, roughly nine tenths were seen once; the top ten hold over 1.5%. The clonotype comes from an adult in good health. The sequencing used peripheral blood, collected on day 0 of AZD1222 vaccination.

Written as DNA, the CDR3 is TGCGCCAGCAGCCTCGAGTCGTCCGGGCGCTACACCTTC. This encodes CASSLESSGRYTF. The chain has TRBV5-1 and TRBJ1-2; D call uncertain. Germline lookup yields CDR1 SGHRS and CDR2 YFSETQ. The CDR3 length is 13 residues. V was pared by 4 bases and J by 9 bases, with 16 bases between.